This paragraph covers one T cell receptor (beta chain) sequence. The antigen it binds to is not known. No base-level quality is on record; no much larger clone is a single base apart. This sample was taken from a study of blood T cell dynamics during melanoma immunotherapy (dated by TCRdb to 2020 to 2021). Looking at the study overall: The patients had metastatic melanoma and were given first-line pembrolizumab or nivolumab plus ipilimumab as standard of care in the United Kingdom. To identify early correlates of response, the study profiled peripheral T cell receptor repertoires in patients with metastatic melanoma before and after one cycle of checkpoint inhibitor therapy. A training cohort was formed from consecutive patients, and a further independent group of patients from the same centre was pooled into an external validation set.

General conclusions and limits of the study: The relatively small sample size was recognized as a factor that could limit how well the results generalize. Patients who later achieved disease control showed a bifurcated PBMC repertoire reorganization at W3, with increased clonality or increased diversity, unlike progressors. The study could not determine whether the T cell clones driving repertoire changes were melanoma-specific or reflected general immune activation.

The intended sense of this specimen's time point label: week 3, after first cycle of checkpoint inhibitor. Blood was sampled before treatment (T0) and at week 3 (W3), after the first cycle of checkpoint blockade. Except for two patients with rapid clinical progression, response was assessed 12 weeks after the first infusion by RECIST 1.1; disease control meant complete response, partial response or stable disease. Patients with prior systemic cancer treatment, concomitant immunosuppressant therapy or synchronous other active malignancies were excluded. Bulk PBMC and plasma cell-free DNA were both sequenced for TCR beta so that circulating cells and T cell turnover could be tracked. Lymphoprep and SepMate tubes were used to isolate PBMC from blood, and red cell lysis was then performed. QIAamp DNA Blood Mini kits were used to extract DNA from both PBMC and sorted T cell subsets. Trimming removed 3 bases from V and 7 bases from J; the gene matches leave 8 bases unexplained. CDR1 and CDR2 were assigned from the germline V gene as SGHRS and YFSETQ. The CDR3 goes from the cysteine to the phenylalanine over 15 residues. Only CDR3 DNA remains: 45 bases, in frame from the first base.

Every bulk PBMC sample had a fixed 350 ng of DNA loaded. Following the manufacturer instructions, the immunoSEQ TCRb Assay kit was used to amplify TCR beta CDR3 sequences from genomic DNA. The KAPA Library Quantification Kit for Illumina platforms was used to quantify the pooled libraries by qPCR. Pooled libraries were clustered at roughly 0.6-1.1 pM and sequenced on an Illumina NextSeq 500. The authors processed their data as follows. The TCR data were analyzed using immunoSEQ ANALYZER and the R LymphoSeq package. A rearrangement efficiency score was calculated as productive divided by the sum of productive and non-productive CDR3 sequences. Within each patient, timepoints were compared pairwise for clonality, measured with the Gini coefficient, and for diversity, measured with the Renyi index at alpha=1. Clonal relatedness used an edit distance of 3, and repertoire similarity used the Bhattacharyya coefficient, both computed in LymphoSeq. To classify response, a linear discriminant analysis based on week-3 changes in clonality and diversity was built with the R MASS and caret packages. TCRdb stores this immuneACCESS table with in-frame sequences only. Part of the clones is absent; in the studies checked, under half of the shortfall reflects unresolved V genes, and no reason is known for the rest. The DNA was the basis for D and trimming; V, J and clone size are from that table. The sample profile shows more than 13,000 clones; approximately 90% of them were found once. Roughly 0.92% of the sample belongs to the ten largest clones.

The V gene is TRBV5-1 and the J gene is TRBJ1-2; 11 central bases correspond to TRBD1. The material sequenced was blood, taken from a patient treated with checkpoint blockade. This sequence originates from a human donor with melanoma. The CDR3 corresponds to CASSSDRGLLGGYTF. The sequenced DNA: TGCGCCAGCAGCTCGGACAGGGGGCTTCTAGGTGGCTACACCTTC.